This TCR beta chain was documented in a study of cytomegalovirus exposure and HLA in healthy donors. The study ran its PCR with 60 Vbeta and 13 Jbeta primers. Assay: immunoSEQ multiplex PCR; the TCRdb copy retains only in-frame clones and omits some. Of 150,000 to 200,000 clones listed, 75% to 85% are singletons. This CDR3 is built from 13 residues. Germline loops: CDR1 LNHDA, CDR2 SQIVND (reference sequence). V dropped 6 bases and J dropped 16 bases, with 22 bases sitting between them. The rearrangement joins TRBV19 to TRBJ2-4; D uncertain. This clonotype originated in a woman in her thirties in good health and CMV-seropositive. Sequencing was performed on PBMCs. The CDR3 region is CASSYPGSPNRYF. CDR3 in DNA: TGTGCCAGTAGCTACCCCGGGTCCCCGAACCGATACTTC.